One and the same sample provided the 13 T cell receptor beta chains below, sequenced in a study of CD8+CD57+ T cells in acquired aplastic anemia. Genomic DNA constituted the template upon which TCR beta VDJ and CDR3 profiling was performed. TCRdb re-derived calls from the reads in MiXCR, one entry per CDR3 protein. The table shows 250,000 to 350,000 distinct CDR3 sequences, with 56% occurring only once. Sample: sorted CD4+, CD8+, or CD8+CD57+ T cells (not recorded which) from PBMCs. These receptors all come from a human donor with severe aplastic anemia or a healthy control (not recorded which).

This clonotype was recorded at least ten times. The rearrangement joins TRBV11-2 to TRBJ1-1; D gene ambiguous. The germline CDR1 and CDR2 sequences are SGHAT and FQNNGV. The ends were cut back, 3 bases at V and 3 bases at J, with 8 bases in the middle. CDR3 size: 13 residues. The CDR3 region has the DNA TGTGCCAGCAGCTTCCCCGGTTACACTGAAGCTTTCTTT. It codes for CASSFPGYTEAFF.

The V and J genes are TRBV20-1 and TRBJ2-7; 11 nucleotides align to TRBD1. J gave up 4 bases and V 0 bases, and 8 bases lay outside the gene matches. The germline gives CDR1 DFQATT, CDR2 SNEGSKA (reference sequence). The CDR3 spans 16 residues. The chain's CDR3 is CSARDQGQGAGYEQYF. For the CDR3, the DNA is TGCAGTGCTAGAGATCAAGGACAGGGGGCCGGGTACGAGCAGTACTTC.

The chain uses TRBV29-1 and TRBJ2-5; 9 bases fit TRBD1. CDR1 SQVTM and CDR2 ANQGSEA come from the germline V gene. The V gene end was trimmed by 3 bases and the J gene end by 3 bases; junction bases not matched to a gene: 8. This CDR3 spans 15 amino acids. CDR3 coding DNA: TGCAGCGTTGAGGCCGACAGGGGGTGGGAAGAGACCCAGTACTTC. It encodes CSVEADRGWEETQYF.

This chain connects TRBV7-2 to TRBJ2-5; TRBD1 matches 9 bases. Germline trimming cut 3 bases from V and 9 bases from J; bases unmatched to any gene: 17. The CDR3 is 17 amino acids. The germline CDR1 and CDR2 sequences are SGHTA and FQGNSA. The CDR3 loop reads CASSFTGQGNSNQPQYF. The CDR3 DNA follows: TGTGCCAGCAGCTTTACGGGACAGGGCAATAGCAATCAGCCCCAGTACTTC.

The chain carries TRBV20-1 and TRBJ1-1, with D possibly TRBD1 on 5 matching bases. The CDR3 has 14 residues. The germline CDR1 and CDR2 sequences are DFQATT and SNEGSKA (reference sequence). V dropped 1 base and J dropped 2 bases, with 11 bases sitting between them. The chain's CDR3 is CSARVGGVNTEAFF. The CDR3 DNA sequence: TGCAGTGCTAGAGTTGGAGGGGTTAACACTGAAGCTTTCTTT.

About this clonotype itself: Mismatch with germline at one junction end may stem from a read error. The chain links TRBV2 to TRBJ2-1; 16 nucleotides align to TRBD2. Germline V CDR1 and CDR2: SNHLY, FYNNEI. The CDR3 totals 15 residues. In DNA, the CDR3 is TGTGCCAGCAGTGATGGGACTAGCGGGGGGGATGAGCAGTCCTTC. Translating gives CASSDGTSGGDEQSF.

This clonotype was found many times. This chain uses TRBV7-2 with TRBJ1-1; the match to TRBD1 covers 8 bases. This CDR3 comprises 14 residues. V was pared by 8 bases and J by 1 base, with 6 bases of the junction left unmatched. Germline-derived CDR1 and CDR2 are SGHTA and FQGNSA. The CDR3 loop is CASLQGVGNTEAFF. CDR3 nucleotide sequence: TGTGCCAGCCTACAGGGGGTTGGGAACACTGAAGCTTTCTTT.

The rearrangement uses TRBV7-2 and TRBJ2-7; a weak D match, TRBD2 (6 bases). V gave up 4 bases and J gave up 3 bases, with 10 bases separating them. The CDR3 has 13 residues. Germline V gene sequence: CDR1 SGHTA, CDR2 FQGNSA. CDR3 sequence (DNA): TGTGCCAGCAGCTCACCGGGGGTCTACGAGCAGTACTTC. This sequence encodes CASSSPGVYEQYF. The full variable domain, in which reference TRBV7-2 and TRBJ2-7 provide the parts outside the CDR3, is GAGVSQSPSNKVTEKGKDVELRCDPISGHTALYWYRQSLGQGLEFLIYFQGNSAPDKSGLPSDRFSAERTGGSVSTLTIQRTQQEDSAVYLCASSSPGVYEQYFGPGTRLTVT.

This clonotype was counted ten times or more. This chain connects TRBV9 to TRBJ1-3, with D unresolved. V was pared by 0 bases and J by 3 bases, with 19 bases between. This CDR3 spans 18 amino acids. Germline CDR1 SGDLS, CDR2 YYNGEE. The CDR3 loop reads CASSVDLAPPTGGNTIYF. The DNA of the CDR3 is TGTGCCAGCAGCGTAGACCTCGCGCCACCTACGGGTGGAAACACCATATATTTT.

J is TRBJ2-5 and V is TRBV9; D may be TRBD2 (6 bases). This CDR3 region has 14 residues. The V end was cut by 0 bases, the J end by 3 bases, with 9 bases between. Germline V gives CDR1 SGDLS, CDR2 YYNGEE. CDR3 DNA sequence: TGTGCCAGCAGCGTAGTGGGGGGTGAAGAGACCCAGTACTTC. Its protein product is CASSVVGGEETQYF.

This clonotype has at least ten counts. The chain links TRBV6-5 to TRBJ1-1, with D tentatively TRBD1 (6 bases). Trimming cost V 1 base and J 3 bases, with 9 bases left between them. CDR3 length equals 14 residues. Germline CDR1 reads MNHEY; CDR2 reads SVGAGI. The CDR3 sequence is CASSYWDKDTEAFF. DNA of the CDR3: TGTGCCAGCAGTTACTGGGACAAGGACACTGAAGCTTTCTTT.

This clonotype came up many times. This chain joins TRBV6-1 and TRBJ1-1, with a weak D call TRBD1 (6 bases). V lost 3 bases and J 3 bases, leaving 14 bases between the germline ends. There are 15 residues in the CDR3. From germline, CDR1 is MNHNS and CDR2 SASEGT. In nucleotides, the CDR3 is TGTGCCAGCAGTGACGGGGGGCGGGTGGACACTGAAGCTTTCTTT. Translating it yields CASSDGGRVDTEAFF.

This rearrangement joins TRBV9 to TRBJ2-1; TRBD2 is a possible D gene (5 bases). Looked up from germline, CDR1 is SGDLS and CDR2 is YYNGEE. This CDR3 spans 14 amino acids. V was cut by 4 bases and J by 6 bases, with 14 bases left in between. CDR3 sequence: CASSPGGSANEQFF. The CDR3 coding sequence is TGTGCCAGCAGCCCCGGTGGTAGCGCCAATGAGCAGTTCTTC.